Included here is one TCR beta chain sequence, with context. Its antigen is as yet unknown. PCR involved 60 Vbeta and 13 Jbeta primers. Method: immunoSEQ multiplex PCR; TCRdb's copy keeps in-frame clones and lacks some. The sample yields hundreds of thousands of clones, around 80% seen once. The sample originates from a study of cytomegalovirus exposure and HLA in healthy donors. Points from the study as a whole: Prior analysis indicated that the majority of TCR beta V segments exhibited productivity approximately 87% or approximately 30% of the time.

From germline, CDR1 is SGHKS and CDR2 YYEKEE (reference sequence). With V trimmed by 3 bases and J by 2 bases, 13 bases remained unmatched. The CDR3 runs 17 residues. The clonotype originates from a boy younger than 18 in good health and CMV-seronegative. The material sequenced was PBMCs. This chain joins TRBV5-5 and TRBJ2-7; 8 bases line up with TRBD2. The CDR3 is CASSYNEKPGLAYEQYF. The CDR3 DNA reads TGTGCCAGCAGCTACAACGAAAAGCCGGGACTAGCCTACGAGCAGTACTTC.